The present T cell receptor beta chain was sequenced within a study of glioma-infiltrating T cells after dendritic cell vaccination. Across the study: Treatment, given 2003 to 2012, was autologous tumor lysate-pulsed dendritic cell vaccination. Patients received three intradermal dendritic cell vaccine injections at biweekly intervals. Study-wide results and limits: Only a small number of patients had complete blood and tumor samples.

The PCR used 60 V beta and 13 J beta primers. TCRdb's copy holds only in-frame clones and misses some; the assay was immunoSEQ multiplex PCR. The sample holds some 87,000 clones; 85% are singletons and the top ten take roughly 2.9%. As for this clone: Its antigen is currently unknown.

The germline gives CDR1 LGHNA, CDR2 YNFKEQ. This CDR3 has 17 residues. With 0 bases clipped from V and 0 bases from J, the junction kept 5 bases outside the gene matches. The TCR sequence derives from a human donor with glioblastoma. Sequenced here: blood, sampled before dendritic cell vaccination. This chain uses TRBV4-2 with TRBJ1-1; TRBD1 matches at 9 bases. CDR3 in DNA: TGTGCCAGCAGCCAAGAGGGGACAGGGTGGATGAACACTGAAGCTTTCTTT. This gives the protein CASSQEGTGWMNTEAFF.